This T cell receptor beta chain was identified in a study of shared clonotypes between healthy human individuals. The protocol was immunoSEQ multiplex PCR, while the TCRdb copy is restricted to in-frame clones and leaves out a portion. The sample contains over a million clones, around 78% of which appear only once. CDR1 and CDR2 (germline): SGHDT, YYEEEE. This CDR3 comprises 15 residues. Trimming took 0 bases from V and 3 from J, leaving 10 bases between them. The sample was memory CD4+ T cells from PBMCs. Subset: CD45RA-negative fraction. This rearrangement joins TRBV5-6 to TRBJ1-3, with TRBD1 as a possible D gene (6 bases). The TCR was taken from a man younger than 30 in good health. Some clones in this sample may be carry-over from other donors' samples. CDR3 nucleotides: TGTGCCAGCAGCTTGGCCGGGGGCCGTGGAAACACCATATATTTT. Translating gives CASSLAGGRGNTIYF.